These 6 T cell receptor beta chains share one sample of origin, sequenced in a study of T cells after yellow fever vaccination. TCRdb processed the 5' RACE reads anew with MiXCR; each CDR3 protein has one entry. The data hold hundreds of thousands of distinct CDR3 sequences, with about 13% observed a single time. Source: PBMCs, taken on the day of the yellow fever booster vaccination. These receptors came from a man aged 25 to 45 who received the YFV17D yellow fever vaccine.

This clonotype occurred a few times. The chain carries TRBV7-2 and TRBJ2-3; D is possibly TRBD2 (5 bases). Germline V lookup: CDR1 SGHTA, CDR2 FQGNSA. This CDR3 is built from 13 residues. The V end lost 4 bases, the J end lost 8 bases, and 13 bases lay between the germline ends. The CDR3 region has the DNA TGTGCCAGCAGCTACCTTCGCGAGGGTACGCAGTATTTT. Amino acid sequence: CASSYLREGTQYF. Full variable domain (missing parts from reference TRBV7-2 and TRBJ2-3): GAGVSQSPSNKVTEKGKDVELRCDPISGHTALYWYRQSLGQGLEFLIYFQGNSAPDKSGLPSDRFSAERTGGSVSTLTIQRTQQEDSAVYLCASSYLREGTQYFGPGTRLTVL.

This clonotype was picked up a small number of times. This chain uses TRBV9 with TRBJ2-1; TRBD2 is a possible D gene (6 bases). CDR1 and CDR2 from the germline V gene are SGDLS and YYNGEE. Trimming shortened V by 3 bases and J by 0 bases, and 13 bases separated the two germline ends. The CDR3 consists of 16 residues. The CDR3 DNA sequence: TGTGCCAGCAGCGCGGACGGGACTTACTCCTACAATGAGCAGTTCTTC. Amino acids: CASSADGTYSYNEQFF. Full variable domain (missing parts from reference TRBV9 and TRBJ2-1): DSGVTQTPKHLITATGQRVTLRCSPRSGDLSVYWYQQSLDQGLQFLIQYYNGEERAKGNILERFSAQQFPDLHSELNLSSLELGDSALYFCASSADGTYSYNEQFFGPGTRLTVL.

V and J are TRBV6-4 and TRBJ2-1, with D uncertain. The CDR3 contains 13 residues. The ends were cut back, 5 bases at V and 8 bases at J, with 13 bases in the middle. CDR1 MRHNA and CDR2 SNTAGT come from the germline V gene. For the CDR3, the DNA is TGTGCCAGCAGTAGACCGAGTGGGTATGAGCAGTTCTTC. Encoded protein: CASSRPSGYEQFF.

This clonotype was found a few times. V usage is TRBV28 and J usage is TRBJ2-1; maybe TRBD2 (6 bases). This CDR3 spans 14 amino acids. V lost 7 bases and J lost 5, with 15 bases in between. The V gene's germline CDR1 is MDHEN and CDR2 SYDVKM. The CDR3 sequence is CASNSLAGNNEQFF. The CDR3 region has the DNA TGTGCCAGCAATTCCTTGGCGGGGAACAATGAGCAGTTCTTC.

This clonotype was seen only a few times. V gene TRBV3-1 combines with J gene TRBJ1-4, with 7 bases matching TRBD1. With 5 bases clipped from V and 4 bases from J, the junction kept 7 bases outside the gene matches. The CDR3 totals 15 residues. The germline CDR1 and CDR2 sequences are LGHDT and YNNKEL (reference sequence). Written as DNA, the CDR3 is TGTGCCAGCAGCGGGACGGGACAGATTAATGAAAAACTGTTTTTT. Translation: CASSGTGQINEKLFF.

This clonotype was seen once. The gene calls are TRBV27 and TRBJ2-7, with D perhaps TRBD2 (6 bases). Trimming cost V 8 bases and J 4 bases, with 21 bases left between them. The CDR3 spans 15 residues. CDR1 and CDR2 (germline): MNHEY, SMNVEV (reference sequence). CDR3: CASGGVAGRLYEQYF. The DNA for the CDR3 is TGTGCCAGCGGGGGAGTGGCGGGACGTTTGTACGAGCAGTACTTC.